The clone carrying this T cell receptor (beta chain) appeared many times. Its antigen is unknown. The data originate from a study of spatial heterogeneity in lung cancer. Study information: Each time, sequencing found more beta-chain sequences than alpha-chain sequences. Unique TCR and UMI combinations averaged more than ten appearances each in raw reads.

TCRdb reprocessed the 5' RACE reads via MiXCR and lists one record per CDR3 protein. The sample records tens of thousands of distinct CDR3 sequences, about a sixth being singletons. Documented time point: sample taken at primary tumor resection. Unsorted tumor, nontumor lung tissue or cryopreserved PBMC supplied the whole RNA. Trimming cost V 6 bases and J 5 bases; bases outside gene matches: 7. There are 16 residues in the CDR3. In germline, CDR1 is SGHTA, CDR2 FQGNSA. General study results and limits: Counts of expanded alpha and beta TCRs within tumors tracked the tumor nonsynonymous mutation count.

V is TRBV7-2 and J is TRBJ2-3; TRBD2 aligns across 14 bases. The specimen was lung tumor tissue, collected at surgery. The sequence came from a female donor with early-stage non-small cell lung cancer. The CDR3 bases are TGTGCCAGCAGTTTTCAGGGACTAGCGGGGGTAGATACGCAGTATTTT. Its translation: CASSFQGLAGVDTQYF.